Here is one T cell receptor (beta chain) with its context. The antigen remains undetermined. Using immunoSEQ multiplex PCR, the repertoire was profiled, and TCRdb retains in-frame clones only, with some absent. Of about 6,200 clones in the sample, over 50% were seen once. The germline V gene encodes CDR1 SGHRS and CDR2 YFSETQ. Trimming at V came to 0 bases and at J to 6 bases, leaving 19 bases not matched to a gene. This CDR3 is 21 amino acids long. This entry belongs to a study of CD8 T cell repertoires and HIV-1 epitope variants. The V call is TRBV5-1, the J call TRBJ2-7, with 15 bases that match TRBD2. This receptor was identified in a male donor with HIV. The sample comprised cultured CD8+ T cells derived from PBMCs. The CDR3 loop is CASSLELRDRGLAGGPGEQYF. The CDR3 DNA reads TGCGCCAGCAGCTTGGAACTCCGGGACCGAGGACTAGCGGGAGGGCCGGGCGAGCAGTACTTC.